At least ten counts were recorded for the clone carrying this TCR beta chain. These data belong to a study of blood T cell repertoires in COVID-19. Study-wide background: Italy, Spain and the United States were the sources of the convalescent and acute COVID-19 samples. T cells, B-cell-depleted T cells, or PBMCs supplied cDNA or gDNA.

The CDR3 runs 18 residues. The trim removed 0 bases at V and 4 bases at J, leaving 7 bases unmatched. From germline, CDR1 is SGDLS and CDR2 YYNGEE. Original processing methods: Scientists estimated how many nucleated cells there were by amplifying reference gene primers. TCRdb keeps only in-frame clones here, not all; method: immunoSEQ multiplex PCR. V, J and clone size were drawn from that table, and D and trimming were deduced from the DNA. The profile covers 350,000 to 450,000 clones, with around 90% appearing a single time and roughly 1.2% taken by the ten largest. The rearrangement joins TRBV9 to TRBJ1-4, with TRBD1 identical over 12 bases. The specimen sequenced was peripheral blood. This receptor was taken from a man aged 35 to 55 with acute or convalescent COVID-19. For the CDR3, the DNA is TGTGCCAGCAGCGTAGCTTGGGACAGGGGGCCGAATAATGAAAAACTGTTTTTT. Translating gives CASSVAWDRGPNNEKLFF.